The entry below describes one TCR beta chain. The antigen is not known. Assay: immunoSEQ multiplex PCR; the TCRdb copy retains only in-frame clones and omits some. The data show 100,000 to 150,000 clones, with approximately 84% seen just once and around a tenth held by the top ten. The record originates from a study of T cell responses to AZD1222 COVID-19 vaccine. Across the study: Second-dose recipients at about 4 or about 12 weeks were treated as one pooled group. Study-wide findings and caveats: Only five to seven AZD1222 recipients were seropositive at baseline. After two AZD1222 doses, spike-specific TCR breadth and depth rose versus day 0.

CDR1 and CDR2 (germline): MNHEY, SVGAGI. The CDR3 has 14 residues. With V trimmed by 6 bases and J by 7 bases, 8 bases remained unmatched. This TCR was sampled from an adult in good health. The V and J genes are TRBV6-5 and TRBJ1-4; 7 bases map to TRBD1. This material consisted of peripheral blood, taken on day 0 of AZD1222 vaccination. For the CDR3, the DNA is TGTGCCAGCAGGAAGACAGGGAGGGGTGAAAAACTGTTTTTT. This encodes CASRKTGRGEKLFF.